The sequence of this TCR beta chain was determined in a study of T cell responses to AZD1222 COVID-19 vaccine. As concerns this clone: The antigen is undetermined.

Findings of the study overall: Most donors were white British and more were female, and clonal diversity was possibly underestimated. The study identified only five or six AZD1222 recipients as seropositive at baseline.

Some clones are missing from TCRdb's copy, which holds only in-frame ones; the method was immunoSEQ multiplex PCR. The sample contains more than 50,000 clones, roughly 89% of which appear only once. This specimen was peripheral blood, taken on day 0 of AZD1222 vaccination. The TCR comes from an adult in good health.

The CDR3 nucleotides are TGTGCCACCAGAAACCGGGAGGGGATGGCTTTCTTT. Protein product: CATRNREGMAFF. The chain combines TRBV24-1 with TRBJ1-1, with TRBD1 as a possible D gene (5 bases). V was cut by 7 bases and J by 11 bases, with 16 bases left in between. Germline V gene lookup returns CDR1 KGHDR and CDR2 SFDVKD. This CDR3 contains 12 residues.